Following are 8 T cell receptor beta chains from one sample sequenced in a study of beta chain features in type 1 diabetes. Investigators reverse transcribed all isolated RNA, so they sequenced expressed TCRB transcripts. Repertoires were generated with immunoSEQ multiplex PCR, while TCRdb's copy carries only in-frame clones and drops some. The data hold roughly 350,000 clones, with 11% observed a single time. The sample comprised naive CD4+ T cells from blood. Receptors originate from a woman younger than 45 in good health.

This clone came up a few times. The chain uses TRBV18 and TRBJ1-4, with D unresolved. V was cut by 2 bases and J by 0 bases, with 7 bases left in between. The CDR3 runs 15 residues. Germline V gene data show CDR1 as KGHSH and CDR2 as LQKENI. The CDR3 region is CASSPLSSTNEKLFF. The CDR3 DNA reads as TGTGCCAGCTCACCATTGAGTTCAACTAATGAAAAACTGTTTTTT. Complete variable domain (other parts from reference TRBV18 and TRBJ1-4): NAGVMQNPRHLVRRRGQEARLRCSPMKGHSHVYWYRQLPEEGLKFMVYLQKENIIDESGMPKERFSAEFPKEGPSILRIQQVVRGDSAAYFCASSPLSSTNEKLFFGSGTQLSVL.

This clone was counted only a few times. The V gene is TRBV4-3, the J gene TRBJ2-3, with TRBD2 identical over 8 bases. The germline gives CDR1 LGHNA, CDR2 YSLEER. The J segment lost 4 bases and the V segment lost 0 bases, leaving 9 bases of the junction unmatched. CDR3 length: 17 residues. The CDR3 region is CASSQDLTGGPADTQYF. CDR3 nucleotides: TGCGCCAGCAGCCAAGATTTGACGGGAGGGCCCGCAGATACGCAGTATTTT.

The chain couples TRBV5-1 to TRBJ2-2, with a weak D call TRBD1 (6 bases). The CDR3 has 15 residues. CDR1 and CDR2 from the germline V gene are SGHRS and YFSETQ. Trimming took 7 bases from V and 0 from J, leaving 13 bases between them. CDR3 DNA sequence: TGCGCCAGCGGTTACAGGGCGTCGAACACCGGGGAGCTGTTTTTT. Protein sequence: CASGYRASNTGELFF.

This chain connects TRBV2 to TRBJ2-5; D unresolved. V lost 4 bases and J 1 base, leaving 10 bases between the germline ends. The CDR3 contains 14 residues. CDR1 and CDR2 from the germline V gene are SNHLY and FYNNEI. The DNA for the CDR3 is TGTGCCAGCAGTGGTCTACAGACCCAAGAGACCCAGTACTTC. As protein: CASSGLQTQETQYF.

This clone appeared a few times. V and J are TRBV7-6 and TRBJ2-1; 9 bases map to TRBD2. The CDR3 runs to 16 residues. Germline loops: CDR1 SGHVS, CDR2 FNYEAQ. Trimming took 5 bases from V and 7 from J; bases not matched to a gene: 12. The DNA for the CDR3 is TGTGCCAGCAGCACCGCGGGTAGCGGGAGCATGAATGAGCAGTTCTTC. This translates into CASSTAGSGSMNEQFF.

This clone was seen only a few times. The rearrangement joins TRBV9 to TRBJ2-5; perhaps TRBD1 as D (5 bases). The CDR3 consists of 16 residues. CDR1 and CDR2 (germline): SGDLS, YYNGEE. The V gene lost 4 bases and the J gene lost 2 bases, with 18 bases spanning the gap. The DNA for the CDR3 is TGTGCCAGCAGCCCACAACATCCAGGGCTACAAGAGACCCAGTACTTC. Amino acid sequence: CASSPQHPGLQETQYF.

The V and J genes are TRBV28 and TRBJ1-1, with TRBD1 identical over 9 bases. The CDR3 sequence is 15 residues long. The germline V gene has CDR1 MDHEN and CDR2 SYDVKM. Unmatched junction bases numbered 5, after V lost 5 bases and J lost 1 base. CDR3 sequence: CASSTGGAGNTEAFF. For the CDR3, the DNA is TGTGCCAGCAGTACAGGGGGCGCGGGGAACACTGAAGCTTTCTTT.

The J gene is TRBJ2-6, the V gene TRBV7-9; D is perhaps TRBD2 (7 bases). CDR3 size: 18 residues. V lost 3 bases, J lost 2 bases, and 17 bases lay in between. Germline CDR1 and CDR2: SEHNR and FQNEAQ (reference sequence). This chain's CDR3 is CASSLFGAGATGANVLTF. The CDR3 DNA reads as TGTGCCAGCAGCTTGTTCGGGGCGGGGGCCACTGGGGCCAACGTCCTGACTTTC. Looking up the rest from reference TRBV7-9 and TRBJ2-6 gives the full variable domain: DTGVSQNPRHKITKRGQNVTFRCDPISEHNRLYWYRQTLGQGPEFLTYFQNEAQLEKSRLLSDRFSAERPKGSFSTLEIQRTEQGDSAMYLCASSLFGAGATGANVLTFGAGSRLTVL.